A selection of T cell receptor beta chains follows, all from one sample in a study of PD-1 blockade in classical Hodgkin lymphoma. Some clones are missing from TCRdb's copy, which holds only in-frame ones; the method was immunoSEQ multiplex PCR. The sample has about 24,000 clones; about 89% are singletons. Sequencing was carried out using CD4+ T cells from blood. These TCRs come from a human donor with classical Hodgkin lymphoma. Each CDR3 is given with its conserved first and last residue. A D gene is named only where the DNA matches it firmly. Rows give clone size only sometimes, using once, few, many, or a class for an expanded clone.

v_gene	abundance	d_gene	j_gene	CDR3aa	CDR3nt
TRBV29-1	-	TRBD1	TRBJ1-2	CSVEGGGQDGYTF	TGCAGCGTTGAGGGGGGTGGACAGGATGGCTACACCTTC
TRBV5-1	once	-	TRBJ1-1	CASSPDRFDEAFF	TGCGCCAGCAGCCCGGACAGATTCGATGAAGCTTTCTTT
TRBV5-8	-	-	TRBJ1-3	CASSWELGNTIYF	TGTGCCAGCAGCTGGGAACTTGGAAACACCATATATTTT
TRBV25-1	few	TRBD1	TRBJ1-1	CASIKDRGNTEAFF	TGTGCCAGCATTAAAGACAGGGGGAACACTGAAGCTTTCTTT
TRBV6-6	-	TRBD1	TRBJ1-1	CASSLDRRRAFF	TGTGCCAGCAGCTTGGACAGGCGGAGAGCTTTCTTT
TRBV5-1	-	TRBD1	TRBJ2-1	CASSFGQGASNEQFF	TGCGCCAGCAGCTTCGGGCAGGGGGCCTCCAATGAGCAGTTCTTC
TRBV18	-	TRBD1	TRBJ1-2	CASSPTGGRDYGYTF	TGTGCCAGCTCACCGACAGGGGGACGGGACTATGGCTACACCTTC
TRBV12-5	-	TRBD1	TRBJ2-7	CASGLVLEGAIIYEQYF	TGTGCTAGTGGTTTGGTACTTGAGGGGGCTATAATCTACGAGCAGTACTTC
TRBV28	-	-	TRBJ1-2	CASTRGGYGYTF	TGTGCCAGCACCAGAGGGGGATATGGCTACACCTTC
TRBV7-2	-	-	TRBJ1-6	CASSLTLINSPLHF	TGTGCCAGCAGCTTAACGTTGATTAATTCACCCCTCCACTTT
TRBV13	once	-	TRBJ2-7	CASGRLSYEQYF	TGTGCCAGCGGGAGACTTTCCTACGAGCAGTACTTC
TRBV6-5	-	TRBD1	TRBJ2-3	CASSYSGTGRADTQYF	TGTGCCAGCAGTTACTCCGGGACAGGGAGGGCAGATACGCAGTATTTT
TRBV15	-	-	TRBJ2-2	CATSRVNTGELFF	TGTGCCACCAGCAGAGTTAACACCGGGGAGCTGTTTTTT
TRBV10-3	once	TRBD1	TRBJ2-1	CAISPQGSGSYNEQFF	TGTGCCATCAGTCCACAGGGGTCGGGCTCCTACAATGAGCAGTTCTTC
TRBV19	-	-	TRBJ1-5	CASSIGDGSNQPQHF	TGTGCCAGTAGTATCGGGGACGGGAGCAATCAGCCCCAGCATTTT
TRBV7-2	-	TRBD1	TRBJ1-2	CASSLAATGGESYGYTF	TGTGCCAGCAGCTTAGCGGCGACAGGGGGCGAATCCTATGGCTACACCTTC
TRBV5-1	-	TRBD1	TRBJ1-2	CASSFSTGGTNYGYTF	TGCGCCAGCAGCTTTTCGACAGGGGGCACTAACTATGGCTACACCTTC
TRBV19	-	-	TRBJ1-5	CASSTFWMTGRNQPQHF	TGTGCCAGTAGTACCTTTTGGATGACAGGTCGTAATCAGCCCCAGCATTTT
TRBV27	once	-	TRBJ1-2	CASSLSRRNYGYTF	TGTGCCAGCAGTTTAAGCAGAAGAAACTATGGCTACACCTTC
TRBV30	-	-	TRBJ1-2	CAWMKGRNYGYTF	TGTGCCTGGATGAAGGGGAGGAACTATGGCTACACCTTC
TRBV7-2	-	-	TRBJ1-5	CASSLDGASNQPQHF	TGTGCCAGCAGCTTAGATGGGGCCAGCAATCAGCCCCAGCATTTT
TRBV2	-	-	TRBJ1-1	CASSSDRNTEAFF	TGTGCCAGCAGTTCGGACAGAAACACTGAAGCTTTCTTT
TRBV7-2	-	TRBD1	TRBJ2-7	CASSPGQGLEQYF	TGTGCCAGCAGCCCGGGACAGGGGCTCGAGCAGTACTTC
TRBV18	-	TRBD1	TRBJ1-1	CASSPATGRNTEAFF	TGTGCCAGCTCACCCGCGACAGGGAGGAACACTGAAGCTTTCTTT
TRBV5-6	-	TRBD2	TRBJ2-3	CASSFGLAGVFSTDTQYF	TGTGCCAGCAGCTTCGGACTAGCGGGTGTGTTTAGCACAGATACGCAGTATTTT
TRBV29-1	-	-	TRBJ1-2	CSVGRANYGYTF	TGCAGCGTTGGCAGAGCTAACTATGGCTACACCTTC
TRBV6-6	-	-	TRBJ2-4	CASSYGVVAKNIQYF	TGTGCCAGCAGTTACGGGGTGGTAGCCAAAAACATTCAGTACTTC
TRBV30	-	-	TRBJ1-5	CAWSVPPYSNQPQHF	TGTGCCTGGAGTGTACCTCCCTATAGCAATCAGCCCCAGCATTTT
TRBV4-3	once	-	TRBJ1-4	CASSTRDGATNEKLFF	TGCGCCAGCAGCACCCGGGACGGTGCAACTAATGAAAAACTGTTTTTT
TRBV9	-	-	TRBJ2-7	CASSVEGPRRGRGAPYEQYF	TGTGCCAGCAGCGTAGAAGGCCCCAGGCGCGGCAGGGGAGCACCCTACGAGCAGTACTTC
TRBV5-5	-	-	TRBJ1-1	CASSLVFGGGLNTEAFF	TGTGCCAGCAGCTTGGTCTTTGGTGGGGGATTGAACACTGAAGCTTTCTTT
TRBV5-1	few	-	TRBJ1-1	CASSPTGDSEAFF	TGCGCCAGCAGCCCGACAGGCGACAGTGAAGCTTTCTTT
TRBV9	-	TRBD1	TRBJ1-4	CASSVGGTGAEKLFF	TGTGCCAGCAGCGTAGGGGGGACAGGGGCTGAAAAACTGTTTTTT
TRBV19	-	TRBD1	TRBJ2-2	CASRGQTVNTGELFF	TGTGCCAGTCGGGGACAGACAGTGAACACCGGGGAGCTGTTTTTT
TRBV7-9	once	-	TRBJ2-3	CASSLITDTQYF	TGTGCCAGCAGCTTAATCACAGATACGCAGTATTTT
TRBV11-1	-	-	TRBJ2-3	CASTIELGSTDTQYF	TGTGCCAGCACCATCGAGTTGGGTAGCACAGATACGCAGTATTTT
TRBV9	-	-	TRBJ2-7	CASSPDGDFSYEQYF	TGTGCCAGCAGCCCCGACGGGGATTTCAGCTACGAGCAGTACTTC
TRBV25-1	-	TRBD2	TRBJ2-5	CASGGRSGASETQYF	TGTGCCAGCGGGGGGCGTAGCGGGGCCTCGGAGACCCAGTACTTC
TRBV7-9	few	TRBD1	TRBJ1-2	CASSQNQGAGGYTF	TGTGCCAGCAGCCAAAATCAGGGGGCTGGGGGCTACACCTTC
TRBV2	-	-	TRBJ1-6	CASSEYREAPLHF	TGTGCCAGCAGTGAGTATAGGGAGGCACCCCTCCACTTT
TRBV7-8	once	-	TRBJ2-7	CASSWGRLAPDEQYF	TGTGCCAGCAGCTGGGGACGATTAGCGCCCGACGAGCAGTACTTC
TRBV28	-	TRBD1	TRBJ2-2	CASKRQGFTGELFF	TGTGCCAGCAAGAGACAGGGGTTCACCGGGGAGCTGTTTTTT
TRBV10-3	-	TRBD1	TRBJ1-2	CAISSNRDSLYGYTF	TGTGCCATCAGCAGCAACCGGGACAGCCTCTATGGCTACACCTTC
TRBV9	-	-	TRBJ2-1	CASSVAVGNEQFF	TGTGCCAGCAGCGTAGCTGTGGGCAATGAGCAGTTCTTC
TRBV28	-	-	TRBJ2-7	CASRPQGFYEQYF	TGTGCCAGCAGGCCACAGGGATTCTACGAGCAGTACTTC
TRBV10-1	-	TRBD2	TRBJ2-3	CASSGPLIAGGTDTQYF	TGCGCCAGCAGTGGCCCTCTAATAGCGGGGGGCACAGATACGCAGTATTTT